The clone carrying this T cell receptor (beta chain) was observed a few times. This specimen comes from a study of human T cells and chemical hapten exposure. Each CDR3 protein is one row after TCRdb ran MiXCR on the RACE reads. The table lists 85,000 to 120,000 distinct CDR3 sequences, approximately 12% of them singletons, with over 1.5% in the top ten. Indicated time point: pre-sensitization, week 0. Treatment denoted: therapeutic diphenylcyclopropenone sensitization with weekly scalp DPC. The material was whole blood, obtained in connection with sensitization to the hapten diphenylcyclopropenone (DPC). The clonotype was recovered from a woman aged 45-65 years with alopecia areata. Some clones in this sample may be carry-over from other donors' samples.

CDR3 sequence reads: CASSPTGGGEDTQYF. The DNA of the CDR3 is TGTGCCAGCAGCCCGACTGGGGGTGGGGAAGATACGCAGTATTTT. The chain has TRBV4-2 and TRBJ2-3; tentatively, D is TRBD1 or TRBD2 (5 bases each). The CDR3 is made up of 15 amino acids. V lost 4 bases and J lost 5, with 16 bases in between. Germline V gives CDR1 LGHNA, CDR2 YNFKEQ.